Below, 5 T cell receptor beta chains from the same sample are listed, as sequenced in a study of T cell changes during pregnancy in multiple sclerosis (dated by TCRdb to 2018 to 2020). The library was obtained by the immunoSEQ multiplex PCR assay. TCRdb limited this immuneACCESS table to in-frame rearrangements with V and J called. A share of clones is missing; checked studies link under half to unresolved V genes, and the rest is unexplained. A total of 23,000 or so clones appear in this sample, roughly 89% of them only once. Jointly, the top ten make up around 8% of the sample. The source material was CD8+ T cells from peripheral blood mononuclear cells, sampled in the first trimester of pregnancy. The receptors were gathered from a female donor in good health, enrolled as a control in a pregnancy study.

V is TRBV7-6 and J is TRBJ2-1; tentatively, D is TRBD2 (6 bases). Germline V gene sequence: CDR1 SGHVS, CDR2 FNYEAQ. V was pared by 5 bases and J by 4 bases, with 15 bases between. The CDR3 runs 15 residues. CDR3 protein: CASSLYKAGYNEQFF. The CDR3 DNA sequence: TGTGCCAGCAGCCTATACAAGGCGGGGTACAATGAGCAGTTCTTC. Based on the CDR3 plus reference TRBV7-6 and TRBJ2-1, the full variable domain is GAGVSQSPRYKVTKRGQDVALRCDPISGHVSLYWYRQALGQGPEFLTYFNYEAQQDKSGLPNDRFSAERPEGSISTLTIQRTEQRDSAMYRCASSLYKAGYNEQFFGPGTRLTVL.

The chain carries TRBV7-9 and TRBJ2-5; 9 positions agree with TRBD1. The J call may be wrong; the DNA end is better matched by TRBJ2-7. CDR3 length equals 15 residues. The germline gives CDR1 SEHNR, CDR2 FQNEAQ (reference sequence). In DNA, the CDR3 is TGTGCCAGCAGCTATTCCGGGACAGGGTTAAACGAGCAGTACTTC. Protein product: CASSYSGTGLNEQYF.

CDR3 loop: CASSFFLGDREAEQFF. CDR3 nucleotide sequence: TGCGCCAGCAGCTTCTTTCTGGGCGACAGGGAGGCTGAGCAGTTCTTC. This sequence joins TRBV5-1 and TRBJ2-1; D may be TRBD1 (7 bases). CDR3 size: 16 residues. Trimming removed 2 bases at V and 9 bases at J, with 21 bases between. Germline CDR1 reads SGHRS; CDR2 reads YFSETQ.

This chain joins TRBV5-4 and TRBJ2-1; tentative D call: TRBD1 (5 bases). Trimming shortened V by 2 bases and J by 4 bases, and 13 bases separated the two germline ends. The germline CDR1 and CDR2 sequences are SGHNT and YYREEE (reference sequence). The CDR3 is 15 amino acids. The CDR3 spells CASSFEDTEYNEQFF. CDR3 DNA: TGTGCCAGCAGCTTCGAGGACACCGAATACAATGAGCAGTTCTTC.

This chain uses TRBV5-1 with TRBJ2-2; D remains ambiguous. The V gene lost 4 bases and the J gene lost 6 bases, with 16 bases spanning the gap. The CDR3 sequence is 15 residues long. Germline V gives CDR1 SGHRS, CDR2 YFSETQ. CDR3 bases: TGCGCCAGCAGCATGGAAGTTGAGTATTCCGGGGAGCTGTTTTTT. Translating gives CASSMEVEYSGELFF.